These 20 T cell receptor beta chains originate from one sample sequenced in a study of tissue T cells after allogeneic stem cell transplantation. Assay used: immunoSEQ multiplex PCR; TCRdb lists only in-frame clones, some missing. The sample has 7,500 to 8,500 clones; over 45% are singletons. The time point: mouse harvest day 7 after allogeneic transplant. The graft held 10^6 splenic CD5+ T cells and 10^7 T-cell-depleted bone marrow cells. Sequenced sample: gut tissue. These receptors were collected from a female BALB/c mouse given C57BL/6 T cells with graft-versus-host disease after an allogeneic hematopoietic cell transplant.

As to this clone: Genes and germline come from the mouse. The read gets to within 1 residue of the CDR3 end, and the germline J gene fills in the rest. The gene calls are TRBV20 and TRBJ1-1, with 10 bases fitting TRBD1. The J segment lost 4 bases and the V segment lost 2 bases, leaving 4 bases of the junction unmatched. The CDR3 runs 14 residues. Germline CDR1 reads GFQATS; CDR2 reads STVNSAI. The CDR3 loop reads CGARRGTGATEVFF. CDR3 bases read: TGTGGTGCTAGGAGAGGGACAGGGGCCACAGAAGTCTTC. Using reference TRBV20 and TRBJ1-1 for the parts outside the CDR3, the full variable domain is GALVYQYPRRTICKSGTSMRMECQAVGFQATSVAWYRQSPQKTFELIALSTVNSAIKYEQNFTQEKFPISHPNLSFSSMTVLNAYLEDRGLYLCGARRGTGATEVFFGKGTRLTVV.

On this clone: Mouse gene names apply. The read terminates 1 residue before the CDR3 end, so the remaining end is supplied by the germline J gene. The chain couples TRBV23 to TRBJ2-3; the D segment call TRBD1 is taken from the table without a DNA check. The CDR3 runs to 13 residues. Germline CDR1 and CDR2: KGHTA and FQNQQP. CDR3 DNA, as far as it was read: TGCTCCAGCAGTCAACAGGGTGCAGAAACGCTGTAT. Its protein product is CSSSQQGAETLY. The entire CDR3 sequence reads CSSSQQGAETLYF.

As regards this clone: The germline and genes are mouse ones. The read terminates 1 residue ahead of where the CDR3 ends, so the germline J gene completes it. This rearrangement joins TRBV19 to TRBJ2-5; TRBD2 is a possible D gene (5 bases). Trimming left V 4 bases short and J 5 bases short, with 8 bases between. Germline values: CDR1 FNHDT, CDR2 SITEND (reference sequence). The length of the CDR3 is 12 residues. The CDR3 DNA, read in part, is TGTGCCAGCAGTGGGCTGGGAGACACCCAGTAC. Amino acids: CASSGLGDTQY. The whole CDR3 reads CASSGLGDTQYF. The full variable domain, rest sourced from reference TRBV19 and TRBJ2-5, is GGIITQTPKFLIGQEGQKLTLKCQQNFNHDTMYWYRQDSGKGLRLIYYSITENDLQKGDLSEGYDASREKKSSFSLTVTSAQKNEMAVFLCASSGLGDTQYFGPGTRLLVL.

About this clone itself: Gene and germline names: mouse. The read comes to an end 1 residue before the CDR3 does, leaving the germline J gene to fill in the end. This sequence joins TRBV26 and TRBJ2-4; D remains ambiguous. From germline, CDR1 is KGHPV and CDR2 FQNQEV (reference sequence). Deletions cut 4 bases from V and 0 bases from J, with 5 bases between. The CDR3 has 13 amino acids. The DNA read from the CDR3 is TGTGCCAGCAGTCCCATTAGTCAAAACACCTTGTAC. Amino acids: CASSPISQNTLY. In full, the CDR3 reads CASSPISQNTLYF.

The sample holds a few counts of this clone. Genes here carry mouse names. Coverage ceases 1 residue before the CDR3 finishes, and the germline J gene fills in the end. This chain uses TRBV2 with TRBJ2-7; TRBD1 aligns across 8 bases. Germline assignment: CDR1 LGHNA and CDR2 YSYQKL. This CDR3 contains 15 residues. V trimming: 0 bases; J trimming: 0 bases; junction bases outside the gene matches: 1. The sequenced part of the CDR3 DNA is TGTGCCAGCAGCCAAGATGGGACAGGCTCCTATGAACAGTAC. It codes for CASSQDGTGSYEQY. The CDR3, in full, reads CASSQDGTGSYEQYF.

This clone was counted a few times. These gene names are mouse names. The read ends 1 residue before the CDR3 terminus; that terminus is restored from the germline J gene. V is TRBV16 and J is TRBJ2-3, with a weak D call TRBD1 (6 bases). The ends were cut back, 5 bases at V and 9 bases at J, with 9 bases in the middle. The CDR3 is 11 residues long. The V gene's germline CDR1 is SGHSA and CDR2 FRNQAP. The CDR3: CASSHRDTLYF. The CDR3 bases that were read are TGTGCAAGCAGCCACAGGGACACGCTGTAT.

Concerning this clone itself: Here the gene names and germline are mouse. The read comes to an end 1 residue before the CDR3 does, leaving the germline J gene to fill in the end. The chain employs TRBV3 and TRBJ1-3; D remains unclear. Per the germline V gene, CDR1 is SNHLY and CDR2 is FYNGKV (reference sequence). V was trimmed by 7 bases and J by 2 bases, leaving 9 bases between them. The CDR3 is made up of 13 amino acids. The part of the CDR3 DNA that was read is TGTGCCAGCACCAGACAAACTGGAAATACGCTCTAT. Protein sequence: CASTRQTGNTLY. The full-length CDR3 reads as CASTRQTGNTLYF.

Of note for this clone: Germline and genes: mouse. The CDR3 end is not reached by the read, which stops 1 residue before it; the germline J gene fills it in. This chain joins TRBV3 and TRBJ2-7; 10 positions match TRBD1. Unmatched junction bases numbered 1, after V lost 1 base and J lost 4 bases. Germline V lookup: CDR1 SNHLY, CDR2 FYNGKV (reference sequence). The CDR3 has 14 residues. The sequenced part of the CDR3 DNA is TGTGCCAGCAGCTTAGGGGACAGGGGATATGAACAGTAC. Translated: CASSLGDRGYEQY. The whole CDR3 protein reads CASSLGDRGYEQYF.

In regard to this clone: Mouse gene names apply. The read finishes 1 residue shy of the CDR3 end, and the germline J gene is used to complete it. The V gene is TRBV1, the J gene TRBJ2-5; the D call may be TRBD1 or TRBD2 (5 bases each). V lost 3 bases and J 10 bases, leaving 11 bases between the germline ends. The CDR3 spans 12 residues. The V gene's germline CDR1 is NSQYPW and CDR2 LRSPGD (reference sequence). The CDR3: CTCSARDGAQYF. The sequenced part of the CDR3 DNA is TGCACCTGCAGTGCCCGGGACGGCGCCCAGTAC.

With regard to this clone: Mouse names are used for the genes. The CDR3 end is not reached by the read, which stops 1 residue before it; the germline J gene fills it in. V gene TRBV26 combines with J gene TRBJ2-3; D gene ambiguous. V shed 6 bases and J shed 0 bases, with 10 bases lying between them. The CDR3 is 14 residues long. The V gene's germline CDR1 is KGHPV and CDR2 FQNQEV (reference sequence). This CDR3 is CASSLTSSAETLYF. The part of the CDR3 DNA that was read is TGTGCCAGCAGCCTGACATCTAGTGCAGAAACGCTGTAT.

On this clone itself: Gene and germline names: mouse. The read ends 1 residue early relative to the CDR3; the germline J gene fills the gap. J is TRBJ2-1 and V is TRBV5; tentatively, D is TRBD1 (5 bases). The V gene lost 4 bases and the J gene lost 1 base, with 8 bases spanning the gap. This CDR3 comprises 14 residues. Germline V gives CDR1 LGHNA, CDR2 YNLKQL (reference sequence). This CDR3 is CASSRRQNYAEQFF. The sequenced CDR3 bases are TGTGCCAGCAGCCGGAGACAGAACTATGCTGAGCAGTTC.

Concerning this clone: The gene symbols are mouse symbols. The read ends 1 residue before the CDR3 terminus; that terminus is restored from the germline J gene. The V call is TRBV15, the J call TRBJ1-3, with D possibly TRBD1 on 6 matching bases. The germline V gene has CDR1 SGHND and CDR2 FRSKSL. The CDR3 is made up of 14 amino acids. Trimming took off 3 bases at V and 1 base at J, with 7 bases between the two ends. CDR3: CASSLGQSGNTLYF. The sequenced part of the CDR3 DNA is TGTGCCAGCAGTTTGGGACAATCTGGAAATACGCTCTAT.

Of note for this clone: Mouse germline and gene names are used. The read is 1 residue too short to cover the CDR3 end, so that end is filled in from the germline J gene. The rearrangement links TRBV13-2 to TRBJ2-7, with D tentatively TRBD1 (6 bases). Trimming took 1 base from V and 4 from J, leaving 9 bases between them. The CDR3 is made up of 13 amino acids. Germline V gene lookup returns CDR1 NNHNN and CDR2 SYGAGS (reference sequence). The CDR3 reads CASGDQQGYEQYF. The sequenced CDR3 bases are TGTGCCAGCGGTGATCAACAGGGTTATGAACAGTAC.

This clone was detected only a few times. The genes and germline here are from mouse. The read ends 1 residue shy of where the CDR3 ends; the end is completed using the germline J gene. This chain uses TRBV13-2 with TRBJ2-7, with 12 positions matching TRBD2. V was clipped by 5 bases and J by 7 bases; unmatched bases: 7. There are 14 residues in the CDR3. Germline V gene data show CDR1 as NNHNN and CDR2 as SYGAGS (reference sequence). The CDR3 bases that were read are TGTGCCAGCGGCGCCGGGACTGGGGGGAGAGAACAGTAC. Residues: CASGAGTGGREQY. The entire CDR3 protein is CASGAGTGGREQYF.

With respect to this clone: Gene names refer to mouse genes. The sequence runs out 1 residue before the end of the CDR3; the remainder is reconstructed from the germline J gene. The chain uses TRBV26 and TRBJ2-4, with 13 nucleotides matching TRBD2. CDR3 length: 16 residues. Germline loops: CDR1 KGHPV, CDR2 FQNQEV (reference sequence). V shed 6 bases and J 0 bases; nucleotides not matched to a gene: 3. CDR3 residues: CASSPGLGGSQNTLYF. The part of the CDR3 DNA that was read is TGTGCCAGCAGCCCGGGACTGGGGGGGAGTCAAAACACCTTGTAC.

Concerning this clone: Gene names and germline match the mouse. CDR3 DNA, as far as it was read: TGCTCCAGCAGGGGGACTGGGGGTCAAAACACCTTGTAC. The encoded protein is CSSRGTGGQNTLY. The complete CDR3 sequence is CSSRGTGGQNTLYF. The chain couples TRBV23 to TRBJ2-4; TRBD2, the table's D call, lacks a check against the DNA. Read sequence stops 1 residue before the CDR3 end, and the germline J gene provides the missing end. Germline lookup yields CDR1 KGHTA and CDR2 FQNQQP. This CDR3 is 14 amino acids long.

This clone was detected only a few times. Gene names follow the mouse nomenclature. The sequence runs out 1 residue before the end of the CDR3; the remainder is reconstructed from the germline J gene. The genes are TRBV3 and TRBJ1-2, with 7 bases fitting TRBD1. This CDR3 comprises 15 residues. Germline V gene lookup returns CDR1 SNHLY and CDR2 FYNGKV (reference sequence). Trimming cost V 2 bases and J 0 bases; bases outside gene matches: 3. Here the CDR3 reads CASSLSGQANSDYTF. The CDR3 DNA, read in part, is TGTGCCAGCAGCTTATCCGGACAGGCAAACTCCGACTACACC.

As for this clone: Mouse gene names and germline throughout. The CDR3 is CAWGGARRNERLFF. CDR3 bases read: TGTGCCTGGGGGGGGGCGAGAAGGAACGAAAGATTATTT. The chain is built from TRBV31 and TRBJ1-4; a possible D gene is TRBD1 (6 bases). The CDR3 end falls 1 residue outside the read, so it is completed with the germline J gene. The germline V gene encodes CDR1 GKSSPN and CDR2 SITVG. The CDR3 is made up of 14 amino acids. V was pared by 5 bases and J by 5 bases, with 15 bases between.

Note on this clone: Mouse names are used for the genes. The read terminates 1 residue before the CDR3 end, so the remaining end is supplied by the germline J gene. V gene TRBV12-1 combines with J gene TRBJ2-4; D possibly matches TRBD1 or TRBD2 (5 bases each). The CDR3 runs 16 residues. V shed 0 bases and J shed 0 bases, with 12 bases lying between them. Germline CDR1 reads SGHSN; CDR2 reads HYEKVE. Incomplete CDR3 DNA: TGTGCCAGCTCTCTCGTGTGGGGCCCTAGTCAAAACACCTTGTAC. Amino acid sequence: CASSLVWGPSQNTLY. The complete CDR3 sequence is CASSLVWGPSQNTLYF.

Turning to this clone: The listed genes are named as in mouse. The read ends 1 residue early relative to the CDR3; the germline J gene fills the gap. The chain uses TRBV26 and TRBJ2-7; D remains ambiguous. From germline, CDR1 is KGHPV and CDR2 FQNQEV (reference sequence). This CDR3 contains 14 residues. Trimming took off 0 bases at V and 0 bases at J, with 6 bases between the two ends. The part of the CDR3 DNA that was read is TGTGCCAGCAGTCTGTCGACCAGCTCCTATGAACAGTAC. This gives the protein CASSLSTSSYEQY. The entire CDR3 reads CASSLSTSSYEQYF.